One sample yielded the 30 T cell receptor beta chains listed below, sequenced in a study of graft-versus-host responses after intestinal transplantation (dated by TCRdb to the early 2020s). The library was made by the immunoSEQ multiplex PCR assay. Imported from immuneACCESS, the table was reduced by TCRdb to in-frame sequences with V and J called. These copies leave out some clones; in studies compared against another copy, an unresolved V gene accounts for under half, and the cause of the remainder is not known. The sample table holds around 110,000 clones, of which 85% to 95% were seen once. Jointly, the top ten make up around 1% of the sample. The meaning of the sample's time point label: cells obtained before transplantation from donor or recipient. No antigen has been identified for these receptors. The source material was unstimulated CD8+ T cells sorted from spleen or lymph node cells, sampled before transplant. The receptors originated from a human donor who was the organ donor for an intestinal transplant.

The rearrangement links TRBV7-3 to TRBJ2-1; 9 bases line up with TRBD2. Per the germline V gene, CDR1 is SGHTA and CDR2 is FQGTGA. The CDR3 spans 15 residues. V shed 2 bases, J shed 5 bases, and the junction held 4 bases outside the gene matches. Here the CDR3 DNA reads TGTGCCAGCAGCTTATCGGCTAGCGGGAACAATGAGCAGTTCTTC. It codes for CASSLSASGNNEQFF.

The rearrangement links TRBV10-3 to TRBJ2-7; TRBD1 is a possible D gene (6 bases). From germline, CDR1 is ENHRY and CDR2 SYGVKD. V gave up 3 bases and J gave up 2 bases, with 11 bases separating them. The CDR3 extends over 14 amino acids. CDR3 residues: CAISDVGAAYEQYF. The CDR3 nucleotides are TGTGCCATCAGTGACGTGGGGGCAGCCTACGAGCAGTACTTC.

This clone occurred once. The CDR3 protein is CASRGPLNTEAFF. The DNA for the CDR3 is TGTGCCAGCAGGGGGCCCCTGAACACTGAAGCTTTCTTT. The chain combines TRBV27 with TRBJ1-1; weak D call: TRBD1 (5 bases). Trimming removed 6 bases from V and 0 bases from J, with 8 bases in between. The germline CDR1 and CDR2 sequences are MNHEY and SMNVEV (reference sequence). The CDR3 spans 13 residues.

V and J are TRBV9 and TRBJ2-7, with 9 nucleotides matching TRBD1. Per germline, CDR1 SGDLS and CDR2 YYNGEE. The CDR3 is 15 amino acids. V shed 0 bases, J shed 5 bases, and the junction held 6 bases outside the gene matches. The CDR3 loop reads CASSVETGQGNEQYF. As DNA, the CDR3 is TGTGCCAGCAGCGTAGAAACGGGACAGGGAAACGAGCAGTACTTC.

The V call is TRBV28, the J call TRBJ2-7, with D possibly being TRBD2 (6 bases). CDR3 size: 18 residues. V was pared by 3 bases and J by 3 bases, with 24 bases between. CDR1 is MDHEN, CDR2 SYDVKM, per germline. The CDR3 DNA reads TGTGCCAGCAGTTTCCGGGGAGGAGCGTCGGCCTTTTACTACGAGCAGTACTTC. It encodes CASSFRGGASAFYYEQYF.

The CDR3 DNA follows: TGTGCCAGCAGCCTGTCTCAGGGTGGCCTCTCCTACGAGCAGTACTTC. Protein product: CASSLSQGGLSYEQYF. This chain links TRBV28 with TRBJ2-7, with D possibly being TRBD1 (5 bases). Germline V gene sequence: CDR1 MDHEN, CDR2 SYDVKM. The V end lost 6 bases, the J end lost 0 bases, and 18 bases lay between the germline ends. CDR3 length equals 16 residues.

This clone came up a few times. CDR3: CASSTWASYEQYF. The CDR3, as DNA: TGTGCCAGCAGCACTTGGGCATCCTACGAGCAGTACTTC. The chain couples TRBV21-1 to TRBJ2-7; the D call in the table, TRBD1, was not verified against the DNA. TRBV21-1 is flagged as a pseudogene. There are 13 residues in the CDR3.

This chain connects TRBV6-5 to TRBJ1-1; possible D gene TRBD1, 5 bases. V gave up 5 bases and J gave up 6 bases, with 13 bases separating them. This CDR3 region has 13 residues. CDR1 is MNHEY, CDR2 SVGAGI, per germline. The DNA for the CDR3 is TGTGCCAGCAGTGAAAGGCAGGGAGCTGAAGCTTTCTTT. Amino acids: CASSERQGAEAFF.

This clone has just one count. The chain employs TRBV7-2 and TRBJ1-2; the D is unclear. This CDR3 is built from 15 residues. V was shortened by 5 bases and J by 0 bases, with 13 bases between the two germline ends. CDR1 SGHTA and CDR2 FQGNSA come from the germline V gene. The CDR3 sequence: CASSDDLAPNYGYTF. The CDR3 nucleotides read TGTGCCAGCAGCGACGACTTAGCACCTAACTATGGCTACACCTTC.

V and J are TRBV5-4 and TRBJ1-2, with TRBD1 as a possible D gene (6 bases). The CDR3 covers 14 residues. Germline V lookup: CDR1 SGHNT, CDR2 YYREEE (reference sequence). V was cut by 2 bases and J by 3 bases, with 11 bases left in between. The CDR3: CASSFWSGDYGYTF. Written as DNA, the CDR3 is TGTGCCAGCAGCTTTTGGTCAGGGGACTATGGCTACACCTTC.

The V gene is TRBV19, the J gene TRBJ2-2; 10 bases are shared with TRBD2. The CDR3 contains 15 residues. The V segment lost 5 bases and the J segment 4 bases; nucleotides outside the gene matches: 4. CDR1 is LNHDA, CDR2 SQIVND, per germline (reference sequence). CDR3 protein: CASSHLAGATGELFF. The CDR3 region has the DNA TGTGCCAGTAGTCATCTAGCGGGAGCCACCGGGGAGCTGTTTTTT.

J is TRBJ1-2 and V is TRBV5-4; maybe TRBD1 (5 bases). The germline V and J ends were trimmed by 2 bases and 2 bases, with 10 bases remaining between them. CDR3 length: 14 residues. Germline assignment: CDR1 SGHNT and CDR2 YYREEE (reference sequence). The CDR3 is CASSFAGGNYGYTF. In nucleotides, the CDR3 is TGTGCCAGCAGCTTCGCCGGGGGAAACTATGGCTACACCTTC.

The V gene is TRBV27, the J gene TRBJ1-2; D gene uncertain. Germline V gives CDR1 MNHEY, CDR2 SMNVEV (reference sequence). Trimming removed 6 bases at V and 2 bases at J, with 16 bases between. The CDR3 totals 15 residues. CDR3 DNA: TGTGCCAGCAGCCTTCGGGCAGGCGCCAACTATGGCTACACCTTC. It codes for CASSLRAGANYGYTF.

The gene calls are TRBV9 and TRBJ2-1; 7 nucleotides line up with TRBD1. V shed 0 bases, J shed 6 bases, and the junction held 9 bases outside the gene matches. The CDR3 extends over 16 amino acids. Germline assignment: CDR1 SGDLS and CDR2 YYNGEE. In DNA form, the CDR3 reads TGTGCCAGCAGCGTAGGTATGGGACAGTCGTTCAATGAGCAGTTCTTC. This sequence encodes CASSVGMGQSFNEQFF.

The chain employs TRBV4-1 and TRBJ2-5; 8 nucleotides match TRBD1. The CDR3 runs 16 residues. With V trimmed by 1 base and J by 2 bases, 6 bases remained unmatched. CDR1 is MGHRA, CDR2 YSYEKL, per germline. For the CDR3, the DNA is TGCGCCAGCAGCCAAGTGGACAGGGTCGATCAAGAGACCCAGTACTTC. Translating gives CASSQVDRVDQETQYF.

The V gene is TRBV5-5, the J gene TRBJ1-3; D is unclear. This CDR3 region has 13 residues. V dropped 0 bases and J dropped 2 bases, with 3 bases sitting between them. Germline V gives CDR1 SGHKS, CDR2 YYEKEE (reference sequence). The CDR3 is CASSLVAGNTIYF. CDR3 sequence (DNA): TGTGCCAGCAGCTTGGTGGCTGGAAACACCATATATTTT.

The rearrangement uses TRBV2 and TRBJ2-7; D tentatively fits TRBD1 or TRBD2 (5 bases each). The length of the CDR3 is 12 residues. V lost 7 bases, J lost 9 bases, and 16 bases lay in between. From germline, CDR1 is SNHLY and CDR2 FYNNEI. The DNA of the CDR3 is TGTGCCAGCACGGACCTTGGGGGTTGGCAGTACTTC. It yields the protein CASTDLGGWQYF.

The chain uses TRBV6-1 and TRBJ2-7; tentatively, D is TRBD2 (6 bases). The V end was cut by 8 bases, the J end by 0 bases, with 14 bases between. The CDR3 has 14 residues. CDR1 MNHNS and CDR2 SASEGT come from the germline V gene. The CDR3 DNA is TGTGCCAGCGGTTGGGGGGATCTCTCCTACGAGCAGTACTTC. Protein: CASGWGDLSYEQYF.

This chain links TRBV6-5 with TRBJ1-1; TRBD1 is a possible D gene (5 bases). V lost 6 bases, J lost 4 bases, and 12 bases lay in between. This CDR3 region has 13 residues. From germline, CDR1 is MNHEY and CDR2 SVGAGI. CDR3 sequence: CASSPLGGTEAFF. As DNA, the CDR3 is TGTGCCAGCAGCCCGTTGGGGGGCACTGAAGCTTTCTTT.

This chain uses TRBV27 with TRBJ1-2; no definite D call. Germline V gives CDR1 MNHEY, CDR2 SMNVEV (reference sequence). With 3 bases removed from V and 1 base from J, the gap between germline ends came to 3 bases. The CDR3 is made up of 12 amino acids. The CDR3, as DNA: TGTGCCAGCAGTTTGAATAACTATGGCTACACCTTC. Translation: CASSLNNYGYTF.

The chain links TRBV7-9 to TRBJ2-7; 11 positions match TRBD2. The CDR3 totals 18 residues. V lost 6 bases and J lost 0; bases outside the gene matches: 13. CDR1 and CDR2 (germline): SEHNR, FQNEAQ (reference sequence). The CDR3 DNA follows: TGTGCCAGCAGTTTTCCTATAGCGGGAGGGCCGAGCTCCTACGAGCAGTACTTC. Its protein product is CASSFPIAGGPSSYEQYF.

The chain's CDR3 is CATTGTSKETQYF. In DNA form, the CDR3 reads TGTGCCACTACCGGGACTAGCAAAGAGACCCAGTACTTC. V usage is TRBV28 and J usage is TRBJ2-5; 9 bases are a match to TRBD2. Unmatched junction bases numbered 6, after V lost 10 bases and J lost 3 bases. This CDR3 contains 13 residues. Germline V gene data show CDR1 as MDHEN and CDR2 as SYDVKM.

DNA of the CDR3: TGTGCCAGCAGCGGGGGCCCGGGACAGTGGGAGTATGGCTACACCTTC. Translation gives CASSGGPGQWEYGYTF. The chain uses TRBV5-4 and TRBJ1-2; the match to TRBD1 covers 7 bases. Trimming took 4 bases from V and 5 from J; bases not matched to a gene: 14. Germline V CDR1 and CDR2: SGHNT, YYREEE (reference sequence). There are 16 residues in the CDR3.

Points on this clone: One end of the junction is discordant with germline, which a read error may explain. The DNA of the CDR3 is TGTGCCAGCCAGTCAGATTCCCGAGACTTC. Its protein is CASQSDSRDF. The chain has TRBV2 and TRBJ2-5; D remains ambiguous. The CDR3 has 10 amino acids. Germline loops: CDR1 SNHLY, CDR2 FYNNEI.

The chain uses TRBV6-1 and TRBJ2-7; 8 bases fit TRBD2. CDR3 length: 17 residues. Germline-derived CDR1 and CDR2 are MNHNS and SASEGT. With V trimmed by 0 bases and J by 1 base, 8 bases remained unmatched. CDR3 in amino acids: CASSEAQVAGLSYEQYF. Here the CDR3 DNA reads TGTGCCAGCAGTGAAGCGCAGGTAGCGGGATTATCCTACGAGCAGTACTTC.

This clone was detected once. The V and J genes are TRBV4-1 and TRBJ1-1; maybe TRBD1 (5 bases). With 4 bases removed from V and 4 bases from J, the gap between germline ends came to 13 bases. The germline V gene encodes CDR1 MGHRA and CDR2 YSYEKL. This CDR3 is built from 14 residues. For the CDR3, the DNA is TGCGCCAGCAGCCCACCAGGCAGGGTCACTGAAGCTTTCTTT. Its protein is CASSPPGRVTEAFF.

The chain combines TRBV11-3 with TRBJ2-2, with D perhaps matching TRBD1 (6 bases). The germline V gene has CDR1 SGHNT and CDR2 YENEEA. This CDR3 region has 16 residues. V was shortened by 0 bases and J by 3 bases, with 11 bases between the two germline ends. The CDR3 is CASSLEGGIHTGELFF. CDR3 coding DNA: TGTGCCAGCAGCTTAGAAGGGGGAATTCACACCGGGGAGCTGTTTTTT. The complete variable domain, with remaining parts taken from reference TRBV11-3 and TRBJ2-2, reads EAGVVQSPRYKIIEKKQPVAFWCNPISGHNTLYWYLQNLGQGPELLIRYENEEAVDDSQLPKDRFSAERLKGVDSTLKIQPAELGDSAVYLCASSLEGGIHTGELFFGEGSRLTVL.

This clone was recorded once. The chain has TRBV4-1 and TRBJ1-6, with D hard to call. Trimming pared 1 base from V and 0 bases from J, leaving 7 bases between. Germline assignment: CDR1 MGHRA and CDR2 YSYEKL. The length of the CDR3 is 16 residues. The CDR3 is CASSQASSSYNSPLHF. DNA of the CDR3: TGCGCCAGCAGCCAAGCCAGTAGCTCCTATAATTCACCCCTCCACTTT.

V is TRBV19 and J is TRBJ2-7; D perhaps matches TRBD1 (6 bases). The V gene's germline CDR1 is LNHDA and CDR2 SQIVND (reference sequence). The CDR3 consists of 16 residues. Trimming cost V 6 bases and J 4 bases, with 22 bases left between them. CDR3 amino acids: CASRGAGDGRVYEQYF. CDR3 bases: TGTGCCAGTAGGGGGGCGGGCGACGGGCGGGTGTACGAGCAGTACTTC.

The chain carries TRBV28 and TRBJ2-7; 7 positions agree with TRBD1. The trim removed 6 bases at V and 1 base at J, leaving 6 bases unmatched. CDR3 length equals 14 residues. CDR1 is MDHEN and CDR2 is SYDVKM in the germline V gene. CDR3 region: CASRRSGGSYEQYF. CDR3 nucleotides: TGTGCCAGCAGGAGGTCAGGGGGATCCTACGAGCAGTACTTC.